These 6 T cell receptor beta chains came from one sample sequenced in a study of cytomegalovirus exposure and HLA in healthy donors listed by TCRdb under 2017. Libraries were built with the immunoSEQ multiplex PCR assay. A mixture of 60 forward primers for TCR Vbeta segments and 13 reverse primers for TCR Jbeta segments was used in the multiplex PCR. TCRdb carries this immuneACCESS record with in-frame sequences only. Its versions omit some clonotypes, under half of them owing to an unresolved V gene in the studies checked, with the rest unexplained. In all, the sample holds 150,000 or so clones, and almost 80% of those were seen once. Of the sample, around 6.7% is held by the ten largest clones. The sequenced material came from PBMCs. These TCRs come from a woman between 40 and 55 years old in good health and CMV-seropositive.

The table lists this clone with a count of one. This sequence joins TRBV5-4 and TRBJ1-6, with D unclear. V was pared by 0 bases and J by 7 bases, with 8 bases between. There are 14 residues in the CDR3. Germline CDR1 reads SGHNT; CDR2 reads YYREEE (reference sequence). The CDR3 spells CASSLVGLNSPLHF. In nucleotides, the CDR3 is TGTGCCAGCAGCTTGGTGGGCCTGAATTCACCCCTCCACTTT.

This chain links TRBV4-1 with TRBJ1-6; possibly TRBD1 for D (5 bases). The germline V gene has CDR1 MGHRA and CDR2 YSYEKL. Trimming shortened V by 1 base and J by 8 bases, and 15 bases separated the two germline ends. This CDR3 spans 16 amino acids. The CDR3, as DNA: TGCGCCAGCAGCCAAGGGTCGGGGGACCCTTATTCACCCCTCCACTTT. This translates into CASSQGSGDPYSPLHF.

CDR3 sequence: CASTMTYASNEQFF. Written as DNA, the CDR3 is TGTGCCAGCACCATGACTTATGCAAGTAATGAGCAGTTCTTC. The chain links TRBV11-2 to TRBJ2-1; D call uncertain. The V end lost 7 bases, the J end lost 7 bases, and 17 bases lay between the germline ends. The CDR3 contains 14 residues. The germline CDR1 and CDR2 sequences are SGHAT and FQNNGV. The full variable domain, rest sourced from reference TRBV11-2 and TRBJ2-1, is EAGVAQSPRYKIIEKRQSVAFWCNPISGHATLYWYQQILGQGPKLLIQFQNNGVVDDSQLPKDRFSAERLKGVDSTLKIQPAKLEDSAVYLCASTMTYASNEQFFGPGTRLTVL.

This clone was seen more than once but under ten times. The J gene is TRBJ2-7, the V gene TRBV18, with TRBD1 identical over 9 bases. V lost 0 bases, J lost 0 bases, and 3 bases stayed unmatched. The CDR3 loop spans 16 amino acids. Germline-derived CDR1 and CDR2 are KGHSH and LQKENI. The CDR3 DNA follows: TGTGCCAGCTCACCACCGTCGGGACAGGGCTCCTACGAGCAGTACTTC. This translates into CASSPPSGQGSYEQYF.

The sample holds a few counts of this clone. The V and J genes are TRBV6-1 and TRBJ2-3, with D perhaps matching TRBD1 (6 bases). The CDR3 is 14 residues long. Germline CDR1 is MNHNS and CDR2 is SASEGT. V lost 7 bases and J 6 bases, leaving 17 bases between the germline ends. CDR3 sequence reads: CASTLGQKQDTQYF. The DNA for the CDR3 is TGTGCCAGCACCCTAGGACAGAAGCAGGATACGCAGTATTTT.

This rearrangement joins TRBV11-2 to TRBJ1-2; no definite D call. The CDR3 runs 14 residues. Germline lookup yields CDR1 SGHAT and CDR2 FQNNGV. The ends were cut back, 0 bases at V and 2 bases at J, with 7 bases in the middle. CDR3 nucleotides: TGTGCCAGCAGCTTAGATCAACAGAACTATGGCTACACCTTC. This codes for CASSLDQQNYGYTF.